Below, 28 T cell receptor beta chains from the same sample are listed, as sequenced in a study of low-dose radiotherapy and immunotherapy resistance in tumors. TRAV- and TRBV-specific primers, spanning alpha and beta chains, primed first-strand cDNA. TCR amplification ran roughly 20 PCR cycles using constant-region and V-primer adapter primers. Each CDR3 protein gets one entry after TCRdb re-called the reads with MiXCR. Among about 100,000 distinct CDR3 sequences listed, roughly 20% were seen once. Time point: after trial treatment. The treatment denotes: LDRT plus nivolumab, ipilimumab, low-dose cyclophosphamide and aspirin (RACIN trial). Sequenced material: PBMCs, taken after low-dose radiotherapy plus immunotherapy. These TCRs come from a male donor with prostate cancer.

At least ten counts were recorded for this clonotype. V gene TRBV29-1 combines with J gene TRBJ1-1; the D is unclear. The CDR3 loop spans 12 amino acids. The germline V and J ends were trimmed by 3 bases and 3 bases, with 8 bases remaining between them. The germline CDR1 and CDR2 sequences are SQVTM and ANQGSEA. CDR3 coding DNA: TGCAGCGTTGATGAGGACCACACTGAAGCTTTCTTT. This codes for CSVDEDHTEAFF.

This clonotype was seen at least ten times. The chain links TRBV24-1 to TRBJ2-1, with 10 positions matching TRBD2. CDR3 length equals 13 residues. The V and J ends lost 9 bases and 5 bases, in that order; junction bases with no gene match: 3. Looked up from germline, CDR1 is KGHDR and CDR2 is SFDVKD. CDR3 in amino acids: CATERGGDNEQFF. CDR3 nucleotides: TGTGCCACCGAGCGGGGGGGAGACAATGAGCAGTTCTTC.

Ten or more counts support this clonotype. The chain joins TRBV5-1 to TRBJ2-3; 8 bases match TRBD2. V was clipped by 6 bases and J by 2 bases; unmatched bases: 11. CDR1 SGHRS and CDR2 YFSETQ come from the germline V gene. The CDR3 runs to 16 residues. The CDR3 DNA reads TGCGCCAGCAAAGCGGGGGCCGCAGTGGTCACAGATACGCAGTATTTT. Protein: CASKAGAAVVTDTQYF.

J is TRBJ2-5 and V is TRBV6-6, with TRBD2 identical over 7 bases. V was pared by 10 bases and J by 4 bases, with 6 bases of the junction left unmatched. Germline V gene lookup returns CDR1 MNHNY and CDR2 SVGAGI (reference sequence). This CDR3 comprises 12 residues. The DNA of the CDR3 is TGTGCCACCGGGACTATCGCAGAGACCCAGTACTTC. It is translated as CATGTIAETQYF.

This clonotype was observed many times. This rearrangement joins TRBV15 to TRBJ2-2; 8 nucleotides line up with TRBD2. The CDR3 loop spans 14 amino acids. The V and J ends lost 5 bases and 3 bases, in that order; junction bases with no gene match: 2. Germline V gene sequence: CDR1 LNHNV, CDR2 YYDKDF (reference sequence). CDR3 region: CATSGRGDTGELFF. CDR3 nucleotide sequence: TGTGCCACCAGCGGGCGGGGGGACACCGGGGAGCTGTTTTTT.

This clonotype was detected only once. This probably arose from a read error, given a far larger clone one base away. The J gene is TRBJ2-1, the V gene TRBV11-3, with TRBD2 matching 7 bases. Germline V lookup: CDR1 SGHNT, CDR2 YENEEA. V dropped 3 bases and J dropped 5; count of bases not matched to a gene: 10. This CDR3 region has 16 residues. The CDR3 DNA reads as TGTGCCAGCAGCTTGGATCAGCGGGGTCCCCACAATGAGCAGTTCTTC. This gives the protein CASSLDQRGPHNEQFF.

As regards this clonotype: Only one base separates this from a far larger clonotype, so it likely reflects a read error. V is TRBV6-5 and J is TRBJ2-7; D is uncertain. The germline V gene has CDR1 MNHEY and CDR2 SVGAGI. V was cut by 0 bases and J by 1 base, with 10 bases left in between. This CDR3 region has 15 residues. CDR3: CASSYSMVSSYEQYF. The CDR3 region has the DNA TGTGCCAGCAGTTACTCCATGGTTTCATCCTACGAGCAGTACTTC.

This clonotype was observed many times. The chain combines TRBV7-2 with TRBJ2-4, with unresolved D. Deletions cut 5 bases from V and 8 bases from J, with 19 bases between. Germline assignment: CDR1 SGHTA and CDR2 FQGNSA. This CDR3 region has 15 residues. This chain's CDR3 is CASSQAWSSWDIQYF. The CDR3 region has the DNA TGTGCCAGCAGCCAGGCGTGGTCCAGCTGGGACATTCAGTACTTC.

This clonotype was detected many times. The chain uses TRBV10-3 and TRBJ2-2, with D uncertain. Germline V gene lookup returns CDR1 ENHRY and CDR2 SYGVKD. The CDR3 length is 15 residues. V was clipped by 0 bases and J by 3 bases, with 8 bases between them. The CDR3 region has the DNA TGTGCCATCAGTGAGTCTGTTAGCTACACCGGGGAGCTGTTTTTT. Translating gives CAISESVSYTGELFF.

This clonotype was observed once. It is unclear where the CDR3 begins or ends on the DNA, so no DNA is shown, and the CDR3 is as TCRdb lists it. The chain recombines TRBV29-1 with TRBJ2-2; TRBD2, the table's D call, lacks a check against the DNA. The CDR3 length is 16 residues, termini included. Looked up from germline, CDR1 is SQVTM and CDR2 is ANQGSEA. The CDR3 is CSVGRTSDNTGELFFF.

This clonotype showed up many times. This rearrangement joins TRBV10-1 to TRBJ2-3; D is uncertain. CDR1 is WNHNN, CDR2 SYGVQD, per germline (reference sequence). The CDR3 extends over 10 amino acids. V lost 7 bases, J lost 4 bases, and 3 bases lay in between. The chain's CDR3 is CASTPDTQYF. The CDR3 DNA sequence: TGCGCCAGCACCCCAGATACGCAGTATTTT.

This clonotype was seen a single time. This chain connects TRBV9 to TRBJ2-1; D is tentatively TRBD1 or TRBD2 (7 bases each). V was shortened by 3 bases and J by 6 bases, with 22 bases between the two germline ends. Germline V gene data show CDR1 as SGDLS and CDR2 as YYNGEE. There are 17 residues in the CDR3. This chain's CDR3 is CASSDPQNSRGGNEQFF. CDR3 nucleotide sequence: TGTGCCAGCAGCGACCCTCAAAATAGCAGGGGGGGCAATGAGCAGTTCTTC.

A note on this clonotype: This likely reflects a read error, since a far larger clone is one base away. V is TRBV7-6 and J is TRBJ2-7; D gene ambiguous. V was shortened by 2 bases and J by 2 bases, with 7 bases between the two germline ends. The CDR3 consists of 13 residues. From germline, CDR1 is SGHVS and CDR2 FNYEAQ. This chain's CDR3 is CASSLLATYEQYF. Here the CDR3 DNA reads TGTGCCAGCAGCTTACTGGCAACCTACGAGCAGTACTTC.

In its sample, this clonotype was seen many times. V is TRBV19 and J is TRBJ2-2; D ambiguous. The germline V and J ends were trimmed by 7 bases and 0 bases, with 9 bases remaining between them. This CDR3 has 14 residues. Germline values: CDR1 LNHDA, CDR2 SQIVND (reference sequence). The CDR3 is CASTPYANTGELFF. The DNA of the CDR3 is TGTGCCAGTACTCCTTACGCGAACACCGGGGAGCTGTTTTTT.

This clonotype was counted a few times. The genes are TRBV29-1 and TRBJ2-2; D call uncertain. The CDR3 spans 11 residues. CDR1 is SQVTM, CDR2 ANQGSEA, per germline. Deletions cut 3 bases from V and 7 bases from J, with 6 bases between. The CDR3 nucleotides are TGCAGCGTTGACAATAACGGGGAGCTGTTTTTT. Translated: CSVDNNGELFF.

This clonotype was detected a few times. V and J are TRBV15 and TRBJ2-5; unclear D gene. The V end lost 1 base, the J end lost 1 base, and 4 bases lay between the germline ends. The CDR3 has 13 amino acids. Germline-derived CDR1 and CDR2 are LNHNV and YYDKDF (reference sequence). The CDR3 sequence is CATSRGAQETQYF. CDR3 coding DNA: TGTGCCACCAGCAGAGGGGCCCAAGAGACCCAGTACTTC.

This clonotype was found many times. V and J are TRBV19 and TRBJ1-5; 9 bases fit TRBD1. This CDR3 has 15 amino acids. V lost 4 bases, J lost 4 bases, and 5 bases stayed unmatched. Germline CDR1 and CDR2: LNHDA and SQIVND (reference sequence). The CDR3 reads CASSKEDRGNQPQHF. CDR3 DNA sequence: TGTGCCAGTAGTAAGGAGGACAGGGGAAATCAGCCCCAGCATTTT.

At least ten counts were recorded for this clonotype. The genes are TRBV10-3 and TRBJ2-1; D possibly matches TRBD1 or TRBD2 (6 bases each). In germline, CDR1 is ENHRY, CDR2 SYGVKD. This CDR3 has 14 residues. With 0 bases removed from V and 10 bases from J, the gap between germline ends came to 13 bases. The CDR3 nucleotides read TGTGCCATCAGTGAGTCTAAGGGGGGCCGGGAGCAGTTCTTC. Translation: CAISESKGGREQFF.

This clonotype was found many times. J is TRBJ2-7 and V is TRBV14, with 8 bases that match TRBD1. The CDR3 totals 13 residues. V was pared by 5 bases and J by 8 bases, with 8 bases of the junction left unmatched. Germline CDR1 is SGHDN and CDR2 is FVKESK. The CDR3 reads CASSAGQGTQQYF. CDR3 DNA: TGTGCCAGCAGCGCCGGACAGGGAACCCAGCAGTACTTC.

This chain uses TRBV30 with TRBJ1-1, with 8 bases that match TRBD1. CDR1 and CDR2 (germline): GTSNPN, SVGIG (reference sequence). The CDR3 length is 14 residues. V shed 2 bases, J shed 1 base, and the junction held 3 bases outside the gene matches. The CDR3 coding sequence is TGTGCCTGGAGTTCAGGACAGGGGAACACTGAAGCTTTCTTT. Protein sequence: CAWSSGQGNTEAFF.

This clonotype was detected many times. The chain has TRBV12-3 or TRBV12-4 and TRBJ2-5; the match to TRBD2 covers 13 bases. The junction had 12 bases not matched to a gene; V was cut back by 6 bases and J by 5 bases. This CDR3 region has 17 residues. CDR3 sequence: CASSPGTSGATRETQYF. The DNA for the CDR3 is TGTGCCAGCAGCCCAGGGACTAGCGGGGCCACCAGGGAGACCCAGTACTTC.

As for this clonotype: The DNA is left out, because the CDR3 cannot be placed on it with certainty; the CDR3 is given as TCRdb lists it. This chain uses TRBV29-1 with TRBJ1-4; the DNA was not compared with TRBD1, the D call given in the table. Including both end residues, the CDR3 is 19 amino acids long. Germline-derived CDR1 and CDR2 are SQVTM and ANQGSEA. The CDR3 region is CSAAPGTGENEKLFFFFFF.

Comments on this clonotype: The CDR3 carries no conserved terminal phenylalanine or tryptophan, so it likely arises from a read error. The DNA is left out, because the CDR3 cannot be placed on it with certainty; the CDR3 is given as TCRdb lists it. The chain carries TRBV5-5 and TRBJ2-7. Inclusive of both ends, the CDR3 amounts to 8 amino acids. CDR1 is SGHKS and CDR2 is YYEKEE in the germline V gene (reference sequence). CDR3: CASSLIGS.

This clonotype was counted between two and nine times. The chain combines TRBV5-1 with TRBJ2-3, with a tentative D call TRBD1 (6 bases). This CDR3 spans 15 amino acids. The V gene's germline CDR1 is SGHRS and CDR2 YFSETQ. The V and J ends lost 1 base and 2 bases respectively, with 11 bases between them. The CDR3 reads CASSLRQDSTDTQYF. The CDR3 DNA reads TGCGCCAGCAGCTTGAGACAGGACTCCACAGATACGCAGTATTTT.

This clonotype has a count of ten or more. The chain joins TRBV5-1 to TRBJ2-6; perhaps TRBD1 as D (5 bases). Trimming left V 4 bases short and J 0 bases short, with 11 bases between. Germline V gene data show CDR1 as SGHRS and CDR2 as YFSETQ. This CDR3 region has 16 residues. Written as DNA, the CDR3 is TGCGCCAGCAGCGGCCTACAGGCCTCTGGGGCCAACGTCCTGACTTTC. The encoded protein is CASSGLQASGANVLTF.

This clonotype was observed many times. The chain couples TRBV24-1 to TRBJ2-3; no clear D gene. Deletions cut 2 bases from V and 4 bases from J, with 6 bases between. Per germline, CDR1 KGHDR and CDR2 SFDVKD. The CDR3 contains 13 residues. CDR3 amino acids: CATSDSNADTQYF. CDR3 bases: TGTGCCACCAGTGATTCGAACGCAGATACGCAGTATTTT.

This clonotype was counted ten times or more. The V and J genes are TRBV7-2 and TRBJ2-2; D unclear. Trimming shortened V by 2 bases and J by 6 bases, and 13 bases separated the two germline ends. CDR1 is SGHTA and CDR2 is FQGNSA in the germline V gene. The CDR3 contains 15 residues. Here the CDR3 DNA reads TGTGCCAGCAGCTTATCCTCGTATTCCGCCGGGGAGCTGTTTTTT. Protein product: CASSLSSYSAGELFF.

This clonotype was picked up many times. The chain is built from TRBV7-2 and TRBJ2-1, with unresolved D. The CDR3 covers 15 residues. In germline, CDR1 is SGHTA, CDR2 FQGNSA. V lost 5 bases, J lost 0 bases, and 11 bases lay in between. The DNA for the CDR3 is TGTGCCAGCAGCCCGACCTCTAACTCCTACAATGAGCAGTTCTTC. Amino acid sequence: CASSPTSNSYNEQFF.